A selection of T cell receptor beta chains follows, all from one sample in a study of shared clonotypes between healthy human individuals. Here immunoSEQ multiplex PCR was the method, and the copy in TCRdb shows in-frame clones only, minus some. Of approximately 940,000 clones detected, 76% appear once; the ten largest clones hold approximately 1.5%. The specimen sequenced was memory CD4+ T cells sorted from blood. Receptors were obtained from a man younger than 35 in good health. CDR3s include the opening cysteine and the closing phenylalanine or tryptophan. The D gene is left open where the match is weak. Only part of the rows carry a size: once, few, many, or a class if the clone is expanded.

J gene: TRBJ1-2; V gene: TRBV5-6; clone size: once; D gene: TRBD1; CDR3 protein: CASSLDRGHYGYTF; CDR3 DNA: TGTGCCAGCAGCTTAGACAGGGGCCACTATGGCTACACCTTC
J gene: TRBJ1-1; V gene: TRBV7-9; clone size: few; D gene: TRBD1; CDR3 protein: CASKGQDGRITEAFF; CDR3 DNA: TGTGCCAGCAAGGGACAGGACGGGAGGATCACTGAAGCTTTCTTT
J gene: TRBJ2-1; V gene: TRBV4-3; clone size: once; D gene: TRBD2; CDR3 protein: CASSRLAGASNEQFF; CDR3 DNA: TGCGCCAGCAGCCGTCTAGCGGGAGCGTCGAATGAGCAGTTCTTC
J gene: TRBJ2-5; V gene: TRBV18; clone size: NA; D gene: NA; CDR3 protein: CASSPGFKETQYF; CDR3 DNA: TGTGCCAGCTCACCTGGTTTTAAGGAGACCCAGTACTTC
J gene: TRBJ1-2; V gene: TRBV6-1; clone size: NA; D gene: NA; CDR3 protein: CASSESGPYGYTF; CDR3 DNA: TGTGCCAGCAGTGAATCAGGACCTTATGGCTACACCTTC
J gene: TRBJ2-3; V gene: TRBV5-4; clone size: NA; D gene: NA; CDR3 protein: CASSSLGAQDTQYF; CDR3 DNA: TGTGCCAGCAGCTCGCTGGGGGCACAAGATACGCAGTATTTT
J gene: TRBJ2-3; V gene: TRBV28; clone size: NA; D gene: NA; CDR3 protein: CASSFLGDRVTDTQYF; CDR3 DNA: TGTGCCAGCAGTTTTTTAGGGGATCGGGTCACAGATACGCAGTATTTT
J gene: TRBJ2-1; V gene: TRBV27; clone size: NA; D gene: TRBD2; CDR3 protein: CASWASGGGYNEQFF; CDR3 DNA: TGTGCCAGCTGGGCTAGCGGGGGAGGTTACAATGAGCAGTTCTTC
J gene: TRBJ1-2; V gene: TRBV6-5; clone size: NA; D gene: NA; CDR3 protein: CASSLNRDRAYGYTF; CDR3 DNA: TGTGCCAGCAGTTTAAACCGGGATAGGGCGTATGGCTACACCTTC
J gene: TRBJ2-1; V gene: TRBV5-4; clone size: NA; D gene: TRBD2; CDR3 protein: CASSLGLAGGGDEQFF; CDR3 DNA: TGTGCCAGCAGCCTCGGACTAGCGGGAGGTGGGGATGAGCAGTTCTTC
J gene: TRBJ1-1; V gene: TRBV6-1; clone size: NA; D gene: NA; CDR3 protein: CASHRLHEAFF; CDR3 DNA: TGTGCCAGCCACCGGCTCCATGAAGCTTTCTTT
J gene: TRBJ2-5; V gene: TRBV7-9; clone size: NA; D gene: NA; CDR3 protein: CASSLGNGAETQYF; CDR3 DNA: TGTGCCAGCAGCTTAGGGAATGGGGCGGAGACCCAGTACTTC
J gene: TRBJ2-1; V gene: TRBV7-3; clone size: NA; D gene: TRBD1; CDR3 protein: CASSLDRDHNEQFF; CDR3 DNA: TGTGCCAGCAGCTTAGACAGGGACCACAATGAGCAGTTCTTC
J gene: TRBJ2-5; V gene: TRBV29-1; clone size: NA; D gene: NA; CDR3 protein: CSVGSSQGQYF; CDR3 DNA: TGCAGCGTTGGGAGCTCCCAAGGCCAGTACTTC
J gene: TRBJ2-3; V gene: TRBV7-2; clone size: NA; D gene: NA; CDR3 protein: CASSLWQGPDTQYF; CDR3 DNA: TGTGCCAGCAGCTTATGGCAGGGCCCAGATACGCAGTATTTT
J gene: TRBJ2-7; V gene: TRBV21-1; clone size: NA; D gene: NA; CDR3 protein: CASAPPGQYSYEQYF; CDR3 DNA: TGTGCCAGCGCACCCCCGGGACAGTATTCCTACGAGCAGTACTTC
J gene: TRBJ2-5; V gene: TRBV21-1; clone size: NA; D gene: NA; CDR3 protein: CASSKANPSGGRTQYF; CDR3 DNA: TGTGCCAGCAGCAAAGCGAACCCTAGCGGGGGTCGGACCCAGTACTTC
J gene: TRBJ1-3; V gene: TRBV5-1; clone size: NA; D gene: NA; CDR3 protein: CASSSEGFSGNTIYF; CDR3 DNA: TGCGCCAGCAGCTCTGAGGGTTTCTCTGGAAACACCATATATTTT
J gene: TRBJ1-4; V gene: TRBV2; clone size: NA; D gene: TRBD1; CDR3 protein: CASSVQGGNEKLFF; CDR3 DNA: TGTGCCAGCAGTGTTCAGGGGGGTAATGAAAAACTGTTTTTT
J gene: TRBJ1-1; V gene: TRBV30; clone size: NA; D gene: NA; CDR3 protein: CASLRSGEAFF; CDR3 DNA: TGTGCCTCCCTGCGATCCGGTGAAGCTTTCTTT
J gene: TRBJ1-5; V gene: TRBV5-6; clone size: few; D gene: NA; CDR3 protein: CASSLGNQPQHF; CDR3 DNA: TGTGCCAGCAGCTTGGGGAATCAGCCCCAGCATTTT
J gene: TRBJ2-2; V gene: TRBV28; clone size: few; D gene: TRBD1; CDR3 protein: CASRTRDRVTGELFF; CDR3 DNA: TGTGCCAGCAGAACCCGGGACAGGGTCACCGGGGAGCTGTTTTTT
J gene: TRBJ2-7; V gene: TRBV30; clone size: NA; D gene: NA; CDR3 protein: CAWGAHSYEQYF; CDR3 DNA: TGTGCCTGGGGGGCCCACTCCTACGAGCAGTACTTC
J gene: TRBJ1-2; V gene: TRBV6-1; clone size: NA; D gene: TRBD1; CDR3 protein: CASSPPLGGDGYTF; CDR3 DNA: TGTGCCAGCAGCCCACCTCTAGGGGGCGACGGCTACACCTTC
J gene: TRBJ1-6; V gene: TRBV5-1; clone size: NA; D gene: NA; CDR3 protein: CASSLGGYRNSPLHF; CDR3 DNA: TGCGCCAGCAGCTTGGGGGGGTACAGGAATTCACCCCTCCACTTT
J gene: TRBJ2-3; V gene: TRBV21-1; clone size: once; D gene: NA; CDR3 protein: CASSKAAWSTDTQYF; CDR3 DNA: TGTGCCAGCAGCAAAGCTGCCTGGAGCACAGATACGCAGTATTTT
J gene: TRBJ2-7; V gene: TRBV2; clone size: NA; D gene: NA; CDR3 protein: CASSVDRREQYF; CDR3 DNA: TGTGCCAGCAGTGTAGACAGGAGGGAGCAGTACTTC
J gene: TRBJ1-1; V gene: TRBV6-6; clone size: NA; D gene: NA; CDR3 protein: CASSLPRAANTEAFF; CDR3 DNA: TGTGCCAGCAGTTTACCTCGAGCTGCGAACACTGAAGCTTTCTTT
J gene: TRBJ1-2; V gene: TRBV29-1; clone size: NA; D gene: NA; CDR3 protein: CSVTHYGYTF; CDR3 DNA: TGCAGCGTTACTCACTATGGCTACACCTTC
J gene: TRBJ1-3; V gene: TRBV18; clone size: NA; D gene: NA; CDR3 protein: CASSRDSSGNTIYF; CDR3 DNA: TGTGCCAGCTCTCGAGACAGCTCTGGAAACACCATATATTTT
J gene: TRBJ2-6; V gene: TRBV2; clone size: once; D gene: NA; CDR3 protein: CASSDRLGANVLTF; CDR3 DNA: TGTGCCAGCAGTGATCGGCTCGGGGCCAACGTCCTGACTTTC
J gene: TRBJ2-7; V gene: TRBV18; clone size: NA; D gene: NA; CDR3 protein: CASSPPRPPYEQYF; CDR3 DNA: TGTGCCAGCTCACCACCACGGCCACCCTACGAGCAGTACTTC
J gene: TRBJ1-2; V gene: TRBV28; clone size: NA; D gene: NA; CDR3 protein: CASSLFVNSNYGYTF; CDR3 DNA: TGTGCCAGCAGTTTATTCGTTAATTCTAACTATGGCTACACCTTC
J gene: TRBJ1-2; V gene: TRBV13; clone size: NA; D gene: NA; CDR3 protein: CASSLGQNYGYTF; CDR3 DNA: TGTGCCAGCAGCTTAGGGCAGAACTATGGCTACACCTTC
J gene: TRBJ1-2; V gene: TRBV6-6; clone size: NA; D gene: NA; CDR3 protein: CATTPIDGYTF; CDR3 DNA: TGTGCCACCACCCCAATAGATGGCTACACCTTC
J gene: TRBJ1-2; V gene: TRBV18; clone size: once; D gene: NA; CDR3 protein: CASSPGTGYGYTF; CDR3 DNA: TGTGCCAGCTCACCAGGGACGGGCTATGGCTACACCTTC
J gene: TRBJ2-5; V gene: TRBV5-6; clone size: NA; D gene: NA; CDR3 protein: CASSLAGLSGTQYF; CDR3 DNA: TGTGCCAGCAGCTTGGCAGGCCTGTCGGGGACCCAGTACTTC
J gene: TRBJ1-6; V gene: TRBV28; clone size: NA; D gene: NA; CDR3 protein: CASSLWGRSPLHF; CDR3 DNA: TGTGCCAGCAGTTTATGGGGACGGAGCCCCCTCCACTTT
J gene: TRBJ2-4; V gene: TRBV4-3; clone size: NA; D gene: NA; CDR3 protein: CASSQSVGGSAKNIQYF; CDR3 DNA: TGCGCCAGCAGCCAGTCGGTGGGCGGGTCCGCCAAAAACATTCAGTACTTC
J gene: TRBJ2-7; V gene: TRBV13; clone size: NA; D gene: NA; CDR3 protein: CASSLGGSAQEQYF; CDR3 DNA: TGTGCCAGCAGCTTAGGGGGGTCTGCGCAGGAGCAGTACTTC
J gene: TRBJ2-5; V gene: TRBV5-4; clone size: NA; D gene: NA; CDR3 protein: CASSLVLGETQYF; CDR3 DNA: TGTGCCAGCAGCTTGGTACTCGGTGAGACCCAGTACTTC
J gene: TRBJ1-2; V gene: TRBV6-5; clone size: once; D gene: TRBD1; CDR3 protein: CASSLGQGARYGYTF; CDR3 DNA: TGTGCCAGCAGTCTTGGACAGGGGGCGCGGTATGGCTACACCTTC
J gene: TRBJ2-7; V gene: TRBV6-5; clone size: NA; D gene: NA; CDR3 protein: CASRMEGRTYEQYF; CDR3 DNA: TGTGCCAGCAGAATGGAGGGCCGCACCTACGAGCAGTACTTC
J gene: TRBJ2-5; V gene: TRBV4-2; clone size: NA; D gene: TRBD2; CDR3 protein: CASSRAGLLETQYF; CDR3 DNA: TGTGCCAGCAGCAGAGCGGGGCTCTTGGAGACCCAGTACTTC
J gene: TRBJ1-6; V gene: TRBV10-1; clone size: NA; D gene: NA; CDR3 protein: CASILDCHYNSPLHF; CDR3 DNA: TGCGCCAGCATTCTGGACTGTCACTATAATTCACCCCTCCACTTT
J gene: TRBJ1-3; V gene: TRBV9; clone size: NA; D gene: NA; CDR3 protein: CASSVDGTVRNTIYF; CDR3 DNA: TGTGCCAGCAGCGTCGACGGGACCGTCAGAAACACCATATATTTT
J gene: TRBJ2-2; V gene: TRBV19; clone size: NA; D gene: NA; CDR3 protein: CASSRRAVTGELFF; CDR3 DNA: TGTGCCAGTAGTAGAAGGGCAGTCACCGGGGAGCTGTTTTTT
J gene: TRBJ2-1; V gene: TRBV7-9; clone size: NA; D gene: NA; CDR3 protein: CASSLGTIYLYNEQFF; CDR3 DNA: TGTGCCAGCAGCTTAGGGACTATCTATCTCTACAATGAGCAGTTCTTC
J gene: TRBJ2-2; V gene: TRBV10-1; clone size: NA; D gene: NA; CDR3 protein: CASSDGVTNTGELFF; CDR3 DNA: TGCGCCAGCAGTGATGGGGTTACGAACACCGGGGAGCTGTTTTTT
J gene: TRBJ2-5; V gene: TRBV25-1; clone size: NA; D gene: NA; CDR3 protein: CASSDFTTHGGGTQYF; CDR3 DNA: TGTGCCAGCAGTGACTTCACGACCCATGGGGGAGGGACCCAGTACTTC
J gene: TRBJ2-1; V gene: TRBV6-4; clone size: NA; D gene: TRBD2; CDR3 protein: CAITTSGLTFSYNEQFF; CDR3 DNA: TGTGCCATTACGACTAGCGGGCTTACTTTCTCCTACAATGAGCAGTTCTTC
J gene: TRBJ2-2; V gene: TRBV5-1; clone size: NA; D gene: TRBD1; CDR3 protein: CASSPSTGAGELFF; CDR3 DNA: TGCGCCAGCAGCCCTTCGACAGGGGCCGGGGAGCTGTTTTTT
J gene: TRBJ1-6; V gene: TRBV5-1; clone size: NA; D gene: NA; CDR3 protein: CASSLVRGSNSPLHF; CDR3 DNA: TGCGCCAGCAGCTTGGTCCGGGGGTCTAATTCACCCCTCCACTTT
J gene: TRBJ2-2; V gene: TRBV2; clone size: NA; D gene: TRBD1; CDR3 protein: CARPAQAPGQANTGELFF; CDR3 DNA: TGTGCCAGACCAGCTCAAGCTCCGGGACAGGCGAACACCGGGGAGCTGTTTTTT
J gene: TRBJ1-3; V gene: TRBV7-2; clone size: NA; D gene: NA; CDR3 protein: CASSLGAGNTIYF; CDR3 DNA: TGTGCCAGCAGCTTAGGGGCTGGAAACACCATATATTTT
J gene: TRBJ2-2; V gene: TRBV5-1; clone size: many; D gene: NA; CDR3 protein: CASSLGGVVAGELFF; CDR3 DNA: TGCGCCAGCAGCTTGGGAGGGGTGGTCGCCGGGGAGCTGTTTTTT